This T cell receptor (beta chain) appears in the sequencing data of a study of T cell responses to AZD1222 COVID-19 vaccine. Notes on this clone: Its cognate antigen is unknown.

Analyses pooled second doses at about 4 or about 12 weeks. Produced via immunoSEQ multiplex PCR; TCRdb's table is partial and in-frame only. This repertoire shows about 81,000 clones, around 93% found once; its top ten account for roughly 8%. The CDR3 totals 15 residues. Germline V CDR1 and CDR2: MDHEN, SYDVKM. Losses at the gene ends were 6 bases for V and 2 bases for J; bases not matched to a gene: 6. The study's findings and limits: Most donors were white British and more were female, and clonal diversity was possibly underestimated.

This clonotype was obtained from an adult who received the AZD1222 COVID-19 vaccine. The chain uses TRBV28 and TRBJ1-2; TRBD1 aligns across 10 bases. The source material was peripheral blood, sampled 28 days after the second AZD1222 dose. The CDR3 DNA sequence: TGTGCCAGCAGCACGACAGGGGGCCCGAACTATGGCTACACCTTC. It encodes CASSTTGGPNYGYTF.